This is a list of T cell receptor beta chains from one sample in a study of T cell changes during pregnancy in multiple sclerosis. Profiling relied on immunoSEQ multiplex PCR, and the TCRdb table lists in-frame clones only, not all of them. Of roughly 97,000 clones in the sample, just over 90% were seen once. The sequencing used peripheral blood, collected in the second trimester of pregnancy. The receptors originated from a female donor in good health, enrolled as a control in a pregnancy study. CDR3s include the opening cysteine and the closing phenylalanine or tryptophan. The D gene is left open where the match is weak. Size values are once, few and many counts, or a class for expanded clones, and some rows have none.

j_call | d_call | clone_size | v_call | cdr3_aa | cdr3_nt
TRBJ2-2 | . | . | TRBV7-6 | CASSLARIDTGELFF | TGTGCCAGCAGCTTAGCGCGCATAGACACCGGGGAGCTGTTTTTT
TRBJ1-1 | . | . | TRBV11-2 | CASSLGAHTEAFF | TGTGCCAGCAGCTTAGGGGCGCACACTGAAGCTTTCTTT
TRBJ2-4 | . | . | TRBV2 | CASSGTAVIQYF | TGTGCCAGCAGTGGTACTGCCGTCATTCAGTACTTC
TRBJ1-1 | TRBD1 | . | TRBV19 | CASRPDRDTEAFF | TGTGCCAGTAGGCCGGACAGGGACACTGAAGCTTTCTTT
TRBJ1-1 | . | . | TRBV7-9 | CASSLVGGRANTEAFF | TGTGCCAGCAGCTTAGTGGGGGGACGGGCGAACACTGAAGCTTTCTTT
TRBJ2-5 | TRBD2 | . | TRBV5-8 | CASRTGLAGILGETQYF | TGTGCCAGCAGAACGGGACTAGCGGGGATTTTAGGAGAGACCCAGTACTTC
TRBJ1-6 | . | . | TRBV27 | CASSSELNPNSPLHF | TGTGCCAGCAGTTCCGAACTGAACCCTAATTCACCCCTCCACTTT
TRBJ2-3 | TRBD1 | . | TRBV5-8 | CASSLQQGDTDTQYF | TGTGCCAGCAGCTTGCAACAGGGGGATACAGATACGCAGTATTTT
TRBJ1-4 | TRBD1 | . | TRBV5-1 | CASSIGQVGKLFF | TGCGCCAGCAGCATAGGACAGGTGGGAAAACTGTTTTTT
TRBJ1-1 | . | . | TRBV6-5 | CASSYSRQGNTEAFF | TGTGCCAGCAGTTACTCGAGGCAGGGAAACACTGAAGCTTTCTTT
TRBJ2-3 | TRBD2 | . | TRBV6-4 | CASSSAGETDTQYF | TGTGCCAGCAGCTCCGCGGGGGAGACAGATACGCAGTATTTT
TRBJ2-1 | . | once | TRBV5-6 | CASSTPGSQGGEQFF | TGTGCCAGCAGCACACCCGGGTCACAAGGCGGTGAGCAGTTCTTC
TRBJ1-2 | TRBD1 | . | TRBV29-1 | CSVRDSANYGYTF | TGCAGCGTACGGGACAGCGCTAACTATGGCTACACCTTC
TRBJ1-1 | . | . | TRBV5-6 | CASSLARGQRYQNTEAFF | TGTGCCAGCAGCTTGGCCCGAGGACAGAGATACCAGAACACTGAAGCTTTCTTT
TRBJ2-3 | TRBD1 | once | TRBV7-9 | CASSSRTGPLAGRTDTQYF | TGTGCCAGCAGCTCTAGGACAGGGCCCCTTGCGGGTCGCACAGATACGCAGTATTTT
TRBJ1-5 | TRBD1 | few | TRBV5-1 | CASSRDGTGFESQHF | TGCGCCAGCAGCCGTGACGGGACAGGGTTTGAGTCCCAGCATTTT
TRBJ1-4 | TRBD1 | . | TRBV7-9 | CASSQGTGGGEKLFF | TGTGCCAGCAGCCAGGGGACAGGGGGAGGTGAAAAACTGTTTTTT
TRBJ2-3 | TRBD2 | . | TRBV19 | CASSIGTGGRTSSSSTDTQYF | TGTGCCAGTAGTATCGGGACGGGAGGCCGGACTAGCTCCTCTAGCACAGATACGCAGTATTTT
TRBJ2-2 | . | . | TRBV19 | CASSKGGITGELFF | TGTGCCAGTAGTAAAGGAGGGATAACCGGGGAGCTGTTTTTT
TRBJ2-1 | TRBD2 | . | TRBV9 | CASSPERTRSSYNEQFF | TGTGCCAGCAGCCCTGAGAGGACTAGGAGCTCCTACAATGAGCAGTTCTTC
TRBJ1-2 | . | . | TRBV2 | CASTNVREGSGYTF | TGTGCCAGCACTAATGTAAGGGAAGGGAGCGGCTACACCTTC
TRBJ1-1 | . | . | TRBV19 | CASSKAGINTEAFF | TGTGCCAGTAGTAAGGCAGGGATAAACACTGAAGCTTTCTTT
TRBJ2-3 | . | . | TRBV28 | CASSFSVTDTQYF | TGTGCCAGCAGTTTTTCGGTGACAGATACGCAGTATTTT
TRBJ1-5 | TRBD1 | . | TRBV18 | CASSPRAGGNQPQHF | TGTGCCAGCTCACCACGGGCAGGGGGAAATCAGCCCCAGCATTTT
TRBJ2-2 | . | once | TRBV19 | CASSIGLTGELFF | TGTGCCAGTAGTATAGGACTCACCGGGGAGCTGTTTTTT